Shown below are 11 T cell receptor beta chains from a single sample sequenced in a study of T cells in tuberculosis. Thawed, overnight-rested PBMC were stained with GMM-loaded CD1B tetramer, viability dye and anti-CD3, then sorted. CD1B tetramers were loaded with Rhodococcus equi-derived C32 glucose monomycolate. TCRdb's table, derived via immunoSEQ multiplex PCR, lists solely in-frame clones and lacks some. The sample records tens of thousands of clones, approximately 91% being singletons. The specimen sequenced was CD1b-GMM tetramer-negative cells sorted from PBMCs. All receptors derive from an adult woman with latent tuberculosis.

The J gene is TRBJ2-5, the V gene TRBV11-2, with 8 bases identical to TRBD2. CDR1 is SGHAT and CDR2 is FQNNGV in the germline V gene. Losses at the gene ends were 1 base for V and 4 bases for J; bases not matched to a gene: 5. CDR3 length: 15 residues. CDR3 sequence reads: CASSLAPGRVETQYF. The CDR3, as DNA: TGTGCCAGCAGCTTAGCCCCCGGGAGGGTAGAGACCCAGTACTTC.

Note on this clone: Other nucleotide sequences from this sample produce the same CDR3. The chain employs TRBV9 and TRBJ1-6; D is uncertain. CDR1 and CDR2 (germline): SGDLS, YYNGEE. Trimming removed 4 bases at V and 3 bases at J, with 23 bases between. The CDR3 totals 19 residues. Here the CDR3 reads CASSSRGGRELLYNSPLHF. The CDR3 DNA follows: TGTGCCAGCAGCTCACGGGGTGGTAGGGAGCTCCTCTATAATTCACCCCTCCACTTT.

A note on this clone: This CDR3 is missing its conserved last phenylalanine or tryptophan, likely due to a read error. The chain joins TRBV27 to TRBJ1-2; possible D gene TRBD1, 6 bases. The germline V gene encodes CDR1 MNHEY and CDR2 SMNVEV (reference sequence). Trimming removed 0 bases from V and 5 bases from J, with 16 bases in between. This CDR3 has 16 residues. The CDR3 DNA is TGTGCCAGCAGTTTATCTCGGGACATAGGAAATTATGGCTACACCCTC. Amino acid sequence: CASSLSRDIGNYGYTL.

This sequence joins TRBV30 and TRBJ1-1; D possibly corresponds to TRBD1 (6 bases). The CDR3 covers 13 residues. CDR1 and CDR2 from the germline V gene are GTSNPN and SVGIG (reference sequence). Trimming took 5 bases from V and 3 from J, leaving 13 bases between them. CDR3: CAWGKGGDTEAFF. CDR3 coding DNA: TGTGCCTGGGGGAAAGGGGGGGACACTGAAGCTTTCTTT. Drawing the rest from reference TRBV30 and TRBJ1-1, the complete variable domain is SQTIHQWPATLVQPVGSPLSLECTVEGTSNPNLYWYRQAAGRGLQLLFYSVGIGQISSEVPQNLSASRPQDRQFILSSKKLLLSDSGFYLCAWGKGGDTEAFFGQGTRLTVV.

The chain employs TRBV6-5 and TRBJ1-2, with D possibly TRBD1 on 5 matching bases. This CDR3 region has 13 residues. The germline V gene has CDR1 MNHEY and CDR2 SVGAGI. Trimming removed 2 bases at V and 5 bases at J, with 9 bases between. Written as DNA, the CDR3 is TGTGCCAGCAGTTACGCCCCAGGGTATGGCTACACCTTC. It yields the protein CASSYAPGYGYTF.

The CDR3 here is CASSIRGPAEAFF. In nucleotides, the CDR3 is TGTGCCAGTAGTATCCGAGGGCCCGCTGAAGCTTTCTTT. This chain uses TRBV19 with TRBJ1-1; D not resolved. Germline V gives CDR1 LNHDA, CDR2 SQIVND (reference sequence). This CDR3 contains 13 residues. Trimming pared 3 bases from V and 6 bases from J, leaving 11 bases between.

In this sample, this clone turned up once. This chain uses TRBV28 with TRBJ2-1; 8 nucleotides line up with TRBD1. From germline, CDR1 is MDHEN and CDR2 SYDVKM. Trimming cost V 5 bases and J 16 bases; bases outside gene matches: 10. The CDR3 totals 12 residues. CDR3 sequence reads: CASSPNRDRSFF. The CDR3 DNA reads as TGTGCCAGCAGTCCCAACCGGGACAGGTCCTTCTTC.

The chain couples TRBV27 to TRBJ2-4, with D hard to call. Germline CDR1 MNHEY, CDR2 SMNVEV (reference sequence). This CDR3 spans 15 amino acids. The ends were cut back, 2 bases at V and 0 bases at J, with 8 bases in the middle. The CDR3 nucleotides are TGTGCCAGCAGTTTAGGAGCGCTAGCCAAAAACATTCAGTACTTC. This translates into CASSLGALAKNIQYF.

V usage is TRBV6-1 and J usage is TRBJ2-5; a weak D match, TRBD2 (6 bases). Trimming removed 7 bases from V and 5 bases from J, with 17 bases in between. The germline V gene has CDR1 MNHNS and CDR2 SASEGT. The CDR3 loop spans 14 amino acids. In DNA form, the CDR3 reads TGTGCCAGCACCCCCAGGGCGGGGTTCGAGACCCAGTACTTC. Its translation: CASTPRAGFETQYF.

This clone showed up just a few times. The V and J genes are TRBV29-1 and TRBJ1-1; 8 bases match TRBD1. The CDR3 length is 14 residues. With V trimmed by 6 bases and J by 0 bases, 6 bases remained unmatched. CDR1 is SQVTM, CDR2 ANQGSEA, per germline. The CDR3 region has the DNA TGCAGCGTCGTGGACAGGGCCATGAACACTGAAGCTTTCTTT. Translated, it gives CSVVDRAMNTEAFF.

The sample holds one count of this clone. The genes are TRBV27 and TRBJ2-7, with D perhaps matching TRBD2 (6 bases). The CDR3 sequence is 14 residues long. With 3 bases removed from V and 5 bases from J, the gap between germline ends came to 14 bases. CDR1 is MNHEY and CDR2 is SMNVEV in the germline V gene (reference sequence). CDR3 in amino acids: CASSFSGRGHEQYF. In DNA, the CDR3 is TGTGCCAGCAGTTTCTCCGGGCGGGGCCACGAGCAGTACTTC.